The subject of this entry is one T cell receptor (beta chain). Its specificity is unknown. This sample is part of a study of long-term antiretroviral therapy in people with HIV. General study findings and limits: Those clones which expanded before ART made up the dominant part of the repertoire at all time points. An increase in diversity followed ART, yet levels stayed below transplant donor controls.

An immunoSEQ assay, version v3.0, was performed at survey level. Sequencing was intended to reach about 40,000-50,000 T-cell genomes per sample. Sequencing was performed with immunoSEQ multiplex PCR; in TCRdb, only in-frame clones are kept and a portion is missing. Found here are some 35,000 clones, over 75% of them singletons; the top ten hold more than 9%. Sequencing used unsorted PBMCs, obtained 2.2 years after starting antiretroviral therapy. The clonotype originates from a man younger than 30 with HIV.

CDR3 DNA: TGTGCCAGCAGTTACTCCAACAACTACGAGCAGTACTTC. It is translated as CASSYSNNYEQYF. The V gene is TRBV6-5, the J gene TRBJ2-7; D not resolved. The V gene's germline CDR1 is MNHEY and CDR2 SVGAGI. The CDR3 consists of 13 residues. V shed 0 bases and J shed 3 bases, with 6 bases lying between them.